The clone carrying this T cell receptor beta chain was recorded a few times. Its antigen is unknown. CDR3 length equals 13 residues. Looked up from germline, CDR1 is SGHAT and CDR2 is FQNNGV. The V end was cut by 3 bases, the J end by 14 bases, with 14 bases between. These data belong to a study of CD8 T cells in ankylosing spondylitis. General study findings and limits: Apparently characteristic of ankylosing spondylitis blood was a TCR beta motif (eight highly homologous variants). Prior work had noted some motif variants in reactive arthritis blood and synovial fluid. CD8+ disease-linked clones were present at relatively low frequencies in blood. Enrichment of disease-linked clones was reportedly significant in matched ankylosing spondylitis synovial fluid.

Quantitative 5'-RACE was performed with molecular barcodes, and it yielded the TCR beta libraries. Via MiXCR, TCRdb re-called the 5' RACE reads, giving one row per CDR3 protein. The table records fewer than 400,000 distinct CDR3 sequences, approximately 20% of them present only once. The chain uses TRBV11-2 and TRBJ1-6, with D uncertain. This receptor was obtained from a male donor with ankylosing spondylitis. The specimen sequenced was blood, either unsorted or a sorted T cell fraction (not recorded which). Here the CDR3 DNA reads TGTGCCAGCAGCTTTTTTGGGCCCGATGCCCTCCACTTT. Protein sequence: CASSFFGPDALHF.